This T cell receptor beta chain stems from a study of blood T cell repertoires in COVID-19. Source study methods: Reference gene primer amplification in the assay estimated nucleated cell counts. The protocol was immunoSEQ multiplex PCR, while the TCRdb copy is restricted to in-frame clones and leaves out a portion. V and J calls and clone size are as listed in that table; D and trimming were resolved from the DNA. The repertoire consists of roughly 290,000 clones, with 80% to 90% occurring once and the leading ten covering about 4.1%. Enrollees, about 18 to 95 years old, lived in about two dozen US areas. Allocation to cohorts depended on clinical history reported by the participants. The germline CDR1 and CDR2 sequences are MNHEY and SVGAGI. The CDR3 totals 16 residues. Losses at the gene ends were 0 bases for V and 1 base for J; bases not matched to a gene: 3.

The sequenced sample consisted of PBMCs or T cells enriched from blood (not recorded which). The clonotype originates from a woman aged 25 to 39 who had recovered from COVID-19. The chain is built from TRBV6-5 and TRBJ2-4, with 7 bases fitting TRBD2. The CDR3 sequence: CASSYSGGSAKNIQYF. Written as DNA, the CDR3 is TGTGCCAGCAGTTACTCGGGCGGGAGCGCCAAAAACATTCAGTACTTC.